Following are 4 T cell receptor beta chains from one sample sequenced in a study of identical twins. TCRdb passed the 5' RACE reads through MiXCR, listing each CDR3 protein once. Of approximately 470,000 distinct CDR3 sequences in the sample, 13% to 15% are singletons; the top ten hold 0.4% to 0.55%. The same sample was also studied in work on yellow fever vaccine responses in identical twins.

Sequencing input: CD4+ T cells sorted from blood. These receptors all come from a woman younger than 35 in good health.

This clonotype was seen a handful of times. This chain uses TRBV10-3 with TRBJ2-2; D is unresolved. The CDR3 extends over 18 amino acids. Trimming cost V 6 bases and J 4 bases, with 24 bases left between them. Germline lookup yields CDR1 ENHRY and CDR2 SYGVKD. CDR3 in amino acids: CAIRNLGGRPLSTGELFF. The CDR3 region has the DNA TGTGCCATCAGGAATTTGGGTGGACGCCCTCTATCCACCGGGGAGCTGTTTTTT.

This chain uses TRBV20-1 with TRBJ2-5, with D perhaps TRBD2 (7 bases). The CDR3 runs 14 residues. Trimming pared 3 bases from V and 5 bases from J, leaving 16 bases between. The germline V gene has CDR1 DFQATT and CDR2 SNEGSKA (reference sequence). Here the CDR3 DNA reads TGCAGTGCTAGTCTGCGGGGGCGCCCCGAGACCCAGTACTTC. Its protein is CSASLRGRPETQYF.

There are a few counts of this clonotype. The chain has TRBV10-2 and TRBJ1-4; 8 nucleotides align to TRBD1. The CDR3 contains 13 residues. Germline trimming cut 6 bases from V and 8 bases from J; bases unmatched to any gene: 5. The germline V gene has CDR1 WSHSY and CDR2 SAAADI. The CDR3: CASSQQGGEKLFF. The DNA for the CDR3 is TGCGCCAGCAGCCAACAGGGGGGCGAAAAACTGTTTTTT.

This clonotype was seen more than once but under ten times. V usage is TRBV12-3 or TRBV12-4 and J usage is TRBJ1-6, with D possibly being TRBD1 (6 bases). This CDR3 has 14 amino acids. The V gene lost 4 bases and the J gene lost 6 bases, with 10 bases spanning the gap. The CDR3 is CASSWGQSNSPLHF. CDR3 in DNA: TGTGCCAGCAGTTGGGGACAAAGTAATTCACCCCTCCACTTT.